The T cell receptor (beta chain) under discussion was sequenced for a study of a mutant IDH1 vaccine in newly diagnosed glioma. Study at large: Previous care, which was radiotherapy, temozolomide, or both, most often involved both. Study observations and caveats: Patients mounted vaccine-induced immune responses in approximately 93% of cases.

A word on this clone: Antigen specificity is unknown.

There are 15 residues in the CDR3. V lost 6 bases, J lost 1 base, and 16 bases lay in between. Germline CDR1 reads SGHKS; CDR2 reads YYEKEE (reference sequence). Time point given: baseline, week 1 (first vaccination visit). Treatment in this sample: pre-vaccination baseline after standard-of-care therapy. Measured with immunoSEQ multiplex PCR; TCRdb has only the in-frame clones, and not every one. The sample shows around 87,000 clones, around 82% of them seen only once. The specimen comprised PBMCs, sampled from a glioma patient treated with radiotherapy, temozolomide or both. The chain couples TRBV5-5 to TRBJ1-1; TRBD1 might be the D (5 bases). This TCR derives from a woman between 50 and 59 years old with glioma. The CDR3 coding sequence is TGTGCCAGCACCCCATTGGGGGTGGGGAACACTGAAGCTTTCTTT. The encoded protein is CASTPLGVGNTEAFF.